The clone carrying this TCR beta chain was seen ten or more times. What it recognizes is unknown. This CDR3 is built from 11 residues. V was shortened by 6 bases and J by 4 bases, with 5 bases between the two germline ends. CD8+CD57+ cell expansion had been shown by flow cytometry in patients chosen for sequencing. Acquired aplastic anemia of severe grade affected all patients. This sample was included in a study of CD8+CD57+ T cells in acquired aplastic anemia. On the study more broadly: Mean DNA quantity obtained from sorted CD4+ and CD8+ cells was 3 to 3.5 ug. Study-wide points: Patients showed no significant difference from controls in CD8+ Simpson's diversity.

Profiling of TCR beta VDJ combinations and CDR3 sequences used genomic DNA as template. From the reads, TCRdb called clonotypes with MiXCR, one entry per CDR3 protein. The repertoire consists of roughly 500,000 distinct CDR3 sequences, with around a third occurring once and the leading ten covering 0.8% to 0.85%. This chain uses TRBV12-3 or TRBV12-4 with TRBJ2-3; D is undetermined. The sequencing input was sorted CD4+, CD8+, or CD8+CD57+ T cells (not recorded which) from PBMCs. The TCR comes from a human donor with aplastic anemia. In DNA, the CDR3 is TGTGCCAGCAGGAGGTCAGATACGCAGTATTTT. Its protein product is CASRRSDTQYF.